These T cell receptor beta chains were read from a single sample in a study of PD-1 blockade in mismatch repair-deficient tumors. Generated by immunoSEQ multiplex PCR, the TCRdb table keeps only in-frame clones and is missing some. The sample holds under 85,000 clones, around 80% seen once. Sequenced here: peripheral blood, sampled 2 weeks after starting pembrolizumab. All receptors come from an adult with mismatch repair-deficient cancer. Each CDR3 is given with its conserved first and last residue. D genes are given only for firm matches. For some rows the clone size is stated as once, few or many, or as a class when expanded; others skip it.

D gene	V gene	clone size	J gene	CDR3 DNA	CDR3 protein
.	TRBV7-3	.	TRBJ2-7	TGTGCCAGCAGCCTTGGACCTACCTCCTACGAGCAGTACTTC	CASSLGPTSYEQYF
TRBD1	TRBV6-1	.	TRBJ1-1	TGTGCCAGCAGTGTATTTACGGGACAGGGGGTTGGCAACACTGAAGCTTTCTTT	CASSVFTGQGVGNTEAFF
.	TRBV9	.	TRBJ2-3	TGTGCCAGCAGCGTATATCCCGAGGGAATTCCCCCTAGCACAGATACGCAGTATTTT	CASSVYPEGIPPSTDTQYF
.	TRBV9	.	TRBJ1-4	TGTGCCAGCAGCGCTGGGGGGGCGGGGCGTGAAAAACTGTTTTTT	CASSAGGAGREKLFF
TRBD1	TRBV6-1	.	TRBJ2-7	TGTGCCAGCAGTGAAAGCGGACAGGGATATGGGGAGCAGTACTTC	CASSESGQGYGEQYF
.	TRBV6-5	.	TRBJ2-7	TGTGCCAGCACCCGGCTGGGGGAGCAGTACTTC	CASTRLGEQYF
TRBD1	TRBV4-1	.	TRBJ1-2	TGCGCCAGCAGCCCGTCATACCGGGACAGAGAAGGCTACACCTTC	CASSPSYRDREGYTF
TRBD2	TRBV16	.	TRBJ2-3	TGTGCCAGCAGCCGATCGACTAGCAGCACAGATACGCAGTATTTT	CASSRSTSSTDTQYF
.	TRBV19	few	TRBJ1-2	TGTGCCACCTCCCCCCTGGGCTATGGCTACACCTTC	CATSPLGYGYTF
.	TRBV21-1	.	TRBJ2-3	TGTGCCAGCACCGACTTACAGGTGGCGCAAGAATGCGACCCTAGCACAGATACGCAGTATTTT	CASTDLQVAQECDPSTDTQYF
.	TRBV14	.	TRBJ2-2	TGTGCCAGCAGCCACCCCTTCAATCCCGGGGAGCTGTTTTTT	CASSHPFNPGELFF
.	TRBV4-3	.	TRBJ1-1	TGCGCCAGCAGCCAGGGGAGAGGGGCGGTGAACACTGAAGCTTTCTTT	CASSQGRGAVNTEAFF
TRBD2	TRBV14	.	TRBJ2-2	TGTGCCAGCAGCCAAGGACTAGCGGGACTATACGCGAACACCGGGGAGCTGTTTTTT	CASSQGLAGLYANTGELFF
TRBD1	TRBV11-2	.	TRBJ1-2	TGTGCCAGCAGCTTCCAGGGGGACTATGGCTACACCTTC	CASSFQGDYGYTF
TRBD2	TRBV7-9	.	TRBJ2-3	TGTGCCAGCAGCTTTTCTAGCGGAAGCACAGATACGCAGTATTTT	CASSFSSGSTDTQYF
TRBD1	TRBV5-1	few	TRBJ2-7	TGCGCCAGCAGCCGTCCCGGGACAGGGGACGAGCAGTACTTC	CASSRPGTGDEQYF
.	TRBV7-9	.	TRBJ2-1	TGTGCCAGCAGCTCCTCCCTTACTCAACGCAATGAGCAGTTCTTC	CASSSSLTQRNEQFF
.	TRBV5-1	.	TRBJ2-2	TGCGCCAGCAGCTTAGGACTGCTGGGTCGGAACACCGGGGAGCTGTTTTTT	CASSLGLLGRNTGELFF
.	TRBV19	.	TRBJ2-1	TGTGCCAGTAGTATAGACCGACGTAATGAGCAGTTCTTC	CASSIDRRNEQFF
TRBD1	TRBV6-6	.	TRBJ2-7	TGTGCCAGCAGCCTCGACAGGGGGTCCTACGAGCAGTACTTC	CASSLDRGSYEQYF
.	TRBV30	.	TRBJ2-3	TGTGCCTGGGGACTTGGTAGCACAGATACGCAGTATTTT	CAWGLGSTDTQYF
.	TRBV5-1	.	TRBJ1-4	TGCGCCAGCAGCTTGGCCGGCAGAGGGCCAGCAACTAATGAAAAACTGTTTTTT	CASSLAGRGPATNEKLFF
TRBD1	TRBV5-4	.	TRBJ2-5	TGTGCCACGCGGACAGGGAAAGAGACCCAGTACTTC	CATRTGKETQYF
TRBD2	TRBV5-6	few	TRBJ2-7	TGTGCCAGCAGCTCCCGGCTAGCGGGAAACTACGAGCAGTACTTC	CASSSRLAGNYEQYF
.	TRBV2	few	TRBJ1-5	TGTGCCAGCAGTGAAGGGTCAGGGCTGCCTCAGCCCCAGCATTTT	CASSEGSGLPQPQHF
TRBD2	TRBV7-3	.	TRBJ2-1	TGTGCCAGCAGCTTGAAAGCGGGATCCTCCTACAATGAGCAGTTCTTC	CASSLKAGSSYNEQFF
.	TRBV15	.	TRBJ2-6	TGTGCCACCAGCCCAGGACCCGTGTCGCTGTCTGGGGCCAACGTCCTGACTTTC	CATSPGPVSLSGANVLTF